This T cell receptor (beta chain) emerged from a study of T-cell memory formation after mild COVID-19. Study-level background: TCR clusters showed largely donor specificity. Whole-study results and caveats: Pre-infection memory carried some responding clones, suggesting that cross-reactive memory joined.

The CDR3 covers 15 residues. CDR1 is LGHNA, CDR2 YNFKEQ, per germline. V was clipped by 0 bases and J by 2 bases, with 10 bases between them. 5'RACE primed from the constant segment yielded TCR alpha and TCR beta cDNA libraries bearing sample barcodes and UMIs. MiXCR, applied by TCRdb to the 5' RACE reads, yields one record per CDR3 protein. The profile covers hundreds of thousands of distinct CDR3 sequences, with around 15% appearing a single time and 20% to 25% taken by the ten largest. As concerns this clonotype: Its antigen is as yet unknown.

The chain uses TRBV4-2 and TRBJ1-1; D gene ambiguous. This TCR derives from a man aged 18 to 30 who had mild COVID-19 (a few samples of this study predate the infection). Cell type and time point are not known. The specimen sequenced was PBMCs or a T cell subset sorted from them (not recorded which). CDR3 DNA sequence: TGTGCCAGCAGCCAAGATGTCACGGGCAACACTGAAGCTTTCTTT. This codes for CASSQDVTGNTEAFF.